This T cell receptor (beta chain) was identified in a study of shared clonotypes between healthy human individuals. Sequencing was performed with immunoSEQ multiplex PCR; in TCRdb, only in-frame clones are kept and a portion is missing. This sample has under 2,500,000 clones, with 90% to 97% found just once. Trimming took 5 bases from V and 8 from J; bases not matched to a gene: 8. The germline CDR1 and CDR2 sequences are GTSNPN and SVGIG (reference sequence). The CDR3 covers 12 residues. The chain employs TRBV30 and TRBJ1-1; 7 nucleotides line up with TRBD1. Sequencing was performed on naive CD4+ T cells sorted from blood. The subset is: CD45RA+ positively selected. This receptor was taken from a man between 18 and 35 years old in good health. CDR3 amino acids: CAWDQGGTEAFF. In DNA, the CDR3 is TGTGCCTGGGATCAGGGGGGTACCGAAGCTTTCTTT.